This T cell receptor beta chain was obtained from a study of human T cells and chemical hapten exposure. Looking at the study overall: 2% DPC was applied to approximately 2 cm by approximately 2 cm of upper inner arm skin for sensitization. How much TCR each sample yielded varied, mostly because pooled library volumes differed slightly.

CDR1 SNHLY and CDR2 FYNNEI come from the germline V gene. The CDR3 length is 12 residues. V shed 7 bases and J shed 8 bases, with 9 bases lying between them. Attachment of unique molecular identifiers to individual cDNA molecules was performed in the library. One entry per CDR3 protein, called by TCRdb with MiXCR from the RACE reads. The repertoire holds about 120,000 distinct CDR3 sequences, approximately 15% seen once, with 2.5% to 3% in the top ten. Time point noted: pre-sensitization, week 0. Treatment here: therapeutic diphenylcyclopropenone sensitization with weekly scalp DPC. There are a few counts of this clonotype.

The sequencing used whole blood, collected in connection with sensitization to the hapten diphenylcyclopropenone (DPC). The chain uses TRBV2 and TRBJ1-6; D gene uncertain. The clonotype was recovered from a woman under 30 with alopecia areata. Some clones in this sample may be carry-over from other donors' samples. For the CDR3, the DNA is TGTGCCAGCACCCGACGGTATTCACCCCTCCACTTT. Translating it yields CASTRRYSPLHF.